Below are 21 T cell receptor beta chains sequenced from a single sample in a study of cytomegalovirus exposure and HLA in healthy donors. With 60 Vbeta and 13 Jbeta primers, the PCR was carried out. Assay used: immunoSEQ multiplex PCR; TCRdb lists only in-frame clones, some missing. This table holds a few hundred thousand clones, about nine tenths found once. The sequenced sample consisted of PBMCs. All receptors come from a girl aged 2-10 years in good health and CMV-seronegative.

The chain uses TRBV5-1 and TRBJ1-6; the D gene is possibly TRBD1 (5 bases). The CDR3 loop spans 12 amino acids. Germline V gene sequence: CDR1 SGHRS, CDR2 YFSETQ. V lost 5 bases and J 13 bases, leaving 13 bases between the germline ends. Here the CDR3 reads CASRQGQGPLHF. The CDR3, as DNA: TGCGCCAGCAGGCAGGGCCAGGGTCCCCTCCACTTT.

The rearrangement links TRBV27 to TRBJ2-7; possible D gene TRBD2, 5 bases. Germline-derived CDR1 and CDR2 are MNHEY and SMNVEV (reference sequence). Between the trimmed V and J ends, which lost 5 bases and 6 bases, there was a span of 14 bases. The CDR3 spans 13 residues. The CDR3 sequence is CASSTSLGSEQYF. The CDR3 DNA is TGTGCCAGCAGTACTAGTTTGGGGAGCGAGCAGTACTTC.

V gene TRBV28 combines with J gene TRBJ1-1; no firm D call. CDR3 length equals 13 residues. V was shortened by 7 bases and J by 1 base, with 10 bases between the two germline ends. CDR1 is MDHEN and CDR2 is SYDVKM in the germline V gene. The chain's CDR3 is CASILPGNTEAFF. DNA of the CDR3: TGTGCCAGCATACTCCCCGGGAACACTGAAGCTTTCTTT. Full variable domain (remainder filled in from reference TRBV28 and TRBJ1-1): DVKVTQSSRYLVKRTGEKVFLECVQDMDHENMFWYRQDPGLGLRLIYFSYDVKMKEKGDIPEGYSVSREKKERFSLILESASTNQTSMYLCASILPGNTEAFFGQGTRLTVV.

The rearrangement links TRBV6-1 to TRBJ1-3; D remains ambiguous. Germline V CDR1 and CDR2: MNHNS, SASEGT. The CDR3 runs to 12 residues. The V end was cut by 9 bases, the J end by 8 bases, with 14 bases between. The CDR3 DNA follows: TGTGCCAGTCTTCTTACTGCGGACACCATATATTTT. Its protein product is CASLLTADTIYF.

The chain links TRBV7-9 to TRBJ2-3; possible D gene TRBD2, 7 bases. The CDR3 sequence is 17 residues long. Between the trimmed V and J ends, which lost 5 bases and 3 bases, there was a span of 21 bases. Germline CDR1 and CDR2: SEHNR and FQNEAQ (reference sequence). The CDR3 loop is CASSRGLGRDMTDTQYF. CDR3 DNA sequence: TGTGCCAGCAGCCGAGGTCTTGGGAGGGACATGACAGATACGCAGTATTTT. Filled out from reference TRBV7-9 and TRBJ2-3, the complete variable domain reads DTGVSQNPRHKITKRGQNVTFRCDPISEHNRLYWYRQTLGQGPEFLTYFQNEAQLEKSRLLSDRFSAERPKGSFSTLEIQRTEQGDSAMYLCASSRGLGRDMTDTQYFGPGTRLTVL.

CDR3 nucleotides: TGTGCCAGCAGCTTATTGTTGGGACAGAGGGATGAAAAACTGTTTTTT. Translated, it gives CASSLLLGQRDEKLFF. The chain combines TRBV7-9 with TRBJ1-4, with 7 nucleotides matching TRBD1. Germline CDR1 reads SEHNR; CDR2 reads FQNEAQ (reference sequence). The trim removed 2 bases at V and 6 bases at J, leaving 9 bases unmatched. This CDR3 contains 16 residues.

The gene calls are TRBV5-1 and TRBJ2-7, with 7 bases identical to TRBD1. The CDR3 has 14 amino acids. Germline V lookup: CDR1 SGHRS, CDR2 YFSETQ. The trim removed 7 bases at V and 2 bases at J, leaving 9 bases unmatched. CDR3 amino acids: CASHNRGSAYEQYF. The CDR3 nucleotides read TGCGCCAGCCACAACAGGGGAAGTGCCTACGAGCAGTACTTC.

The chain employs TRBV7-2 and TRBJ1-5, with a weak D call TRBD1 (5 bases). The CDR3 extends over 15 amino acids. The germline gives CDR1 SGHTA, CDR2 FQGNSA. V was pared by 5 bases and J by 4 bases, with 15 bases between. CDR3 loop: CASSPDGGRNQPQHF. The CDR3 DNA reads as TGTGCCAGCAGCCCCGACGGGGGTAGGAATCAGCCCCAGCATTTT.

The chain recombines TRBV2 with TRBJ1-4; D may be TRBD1 (6 bases). V lost 8 bases and J 6 bases, leaving 13 bases between the germline ends. The CDR3 is 13 amino acids. Germline CDR1 SNHLY, CDR2 FYNNEI. The CDR3 sequence is CASLRGADEKLFF. For the CDR3, the DNA is TGTGCCAGCTTGCGGGGGGCTGATGAAAAACTGTTTTTT.

This rearrangement joins TRBV6-5 to TRBJ1-4; a weak D match, TRBD1 (5 bases). Per the germline V gene, CDR1 is MNHEY and CDR2 is SVGAGI. V lost 1 base, J lost 5 bases, and 11 bases lay in between. This CDR3 is 15 amino acids long. CDR3 DNA: TGTGCCAGCAGTTACTATCCAGGGCTCAATGAAAAACTGTTTTTT. Its protein is CASSYYPGLNEKLFF.

The gene calls are TRBV4-2 and TRBJ1-4; 7 bases align to TRBD1. The trim removed 0 bases at V and 0 bases at J, leaving 4 bases unmatched. Germline V lookup: CDR1 LGHNA, CDR2 YNFKEQ. This CDR3 is 17 amino acids long. CDR3 in DNA: TGTGCCAGCAGCCAAGAAGGCAGGGGGACAACTAATGAAAAACTGTTTTTT. Translating it yields CASSQEGRGTTNEKLFF.

This chain links TRBV29-1 with TRBJ2-3; 7 bases align to TRBD2. This CDR3 has 14 amino acids. V was clipped by 8 bases and J by 2 bases; unmatched bases: 10. Germline values: CDR1 SQVTM, CDR2 ANQGSEA. For the CDR3, the DNA is TGCAGCTCGGGGGGAGCGGGGAACACAGATACGCAGTATTTT. Translated, it gives CSSGGAGNTDTQYF.

This chain links TRBV4-1 with TRBJ1-1; D might be TRBD1 (6 bases). Trimming shortened V by 1 base and J by 11 bases, and 11 bases separated the two germline ends. The CDR3 consists of 12 residues. Germline CDR1 is MGHRA and CDR2 is YSYEKL. The chain's CDR3 is CASSQGGPNAFF. In nucleotides, the CDR3 is TGCGCCAGCAGCCAAGGGGGGCCAAACGCTTTCTTT.

As for this clone: One end of the junction does not line up with germline, which may come from a read error. This sample includes further DNA sequences coding for the same CDR3. The J gene is TRBJ1-1, the V gene TRBV7-2, with D perhaps matching TRBD1 (6 bases). Per germline, CDR1 SGHTA and CDR2 FQGNSA. The CDR3 consists of 15 residues. This CDR3 reads CASSPRGHLNTEAFF. The CDR3 DNA is TGTGCTAGCAGCCCGAGGGGACACCTGAACACTGAAGCTTTCTTT.

V is TRBV29-1 and J is TRBJ1-2, with 10 bases fitting TRBD1. The trim removed 2 bases at V and 4 bases at J, leaving 1 base unmatched. The CDR3 consists of 13 residues. The germline gives CDR1 SQVTM, CDR2 ANQGSEA. The CDR3: CSVERDRGYGYTF. Here the CDR3 DNA reads TGCAGCGTTGAAAGGGACAGGGGCTATGGCTACACCTTC.

For this clone: At the DNA level, this CDR3 is encoded by other sequences in the same sample as well. V and J are TRBV4-1 and TRBJ2-5; 8 positions match TRBD2. The J call is uncertain, as TRBJ2-7 better fits the DNA end. Germline lookup yields CDR1 MGHRA and CDR2 YSYEKL. The CDR3 runs to 15 residues. The CDR3 here is CASSQGLAGSYEQYF. CDR3 bases: TGCGCCAGCAGCCAAGGGCTAGCGGGCTCCTACGAGCAGTACTTC.

The chain couples TRBV29-1 to TRBJ1-1, with a weak D call TRBD1 (5 bases). Trimming took off 4 bases at V and 1 base at J, with 16 bases between the two ends. This CDR3 comprises 15 residues. CDR1 and CDR2 from the germline V gene are SQVTM and ANQGSEA. The CDR3 protein is CSVGVRDRPNTEAFF. CDR3 nucleotides: TGCAGCGTTGGGGTTAGAGACAGACCGAACACTGAAGCTTTCTTT.

This clone was detected only once. The rearrangement uses TRBV6-1 and TRBJ1-2; 7 bases match TRBD1. There are 15 residues in the CDR3. Germline CDR1 is MNHNS and CDR2 is SASEGT. V was pared by 5 bases and J by 5 bases, with 11 bases of the junction left unmatched. CDR3 in amino acids: CASSTTGTADYGYTF. The CDR3 nucleotides read TGTGCCAGCAGTACCACCGGGACAGCGGATTATGGCTACACCTTC.

The chain has TRBV7-9 and TRBJ2-6; 7 bases align to TRBD1. The J segment lost 2 bases and the V segment lost 3 bases, leaving 4 bases of the junction unmatched. Per germline, CDR1 SEHNR and CDR2 FQNEAQ (reference sequence). This CDR3 comprises 16 residues. CDR3: CASSFSRGTGANVLTF. The CDR3 DNA is TGTGCCAGCAGCTTCTCCAGGGGGACTGGGGCCAACGTCCTGACTTTC.

The chain combines TRBV5-1 with TRBJ2-7; 9 nucleotides align to TRBD2. The CDR3 extends over 14 amino acids. The junction had 9 bases not matched to a gene; V was cut back by 4 bases and J by 7 bases. In germline, CDR1 is SGHRS, CDR2 YFSETQ. The CDR3, as DNA: TGCGCCAGCAGCCCGGGACTAGCAAATTGTGAGCAGTACTTC. Its protein is CASSPGLANCEQYF. The full variable domain, completed using reference TRBV5-1 and TRBJ2-7, is KAGVTQTPRYLIKTRGQQVTLSCSPISGHRSVSWYQQTPGQGLQFLFEYFSETQRNKGNFPGRFSGRQFSNSRSEMNVSTLELGDSALYLCASSPGLANCEQYFGPGTRLTVT.

CDR3 protein: CASRTPGGGGAFF. DNA of the CDR3: TGCGCCAGCAGAACGCCCGGGGGTGGGGGAGCTTTCTTT. This chain connects TRBV4-1 to TRBJ1-1; a weak D match, TRBD1 (5 bases). Germline CDR1 MGHRA, CDR2 YSYEKL. Between the trimmed V and J ends, which lost 6 bases and 10 bases, there was a span of 18 bases. The CDR3 totals 13 residues.